The 21 T cell receptor beta chains listed next were all sequenced from one sample in a study of T cells in Graves' hyperthyroidism and ophthalmopathy. RNA transcripts yielded amplified TCR beta CDR3 regions. A set of HTBI primers served as the primers for a first-round RT-PCR of the TCR CDR3. In TCRdb, the multiplex PCR reads were re-called with MiXCR into one record per CDR3 protein. The table has some 440,000 distinct CDR3 sequences, 15% to 18% seen once. The sequenced sample consisted of blood. These receptor sequences come from a woman under 30 with Graves' hyperthyroidism.

In this sample, this clonotype turned up many times. The chain employs TRBV2 and TRBJ2-3; 7 bases are a match to TRBD2. Germline V gene sequence: CDR1 SNHLY, CDR2 FYNNEI. The V gene end was trimmed by 4 bases and the J gene end by 6 bases; junction bases not matched to a gene: 10. The CDR3 consists of 15 residues. CDR3: CASSGGTTDRDTQYF. DNA for the CDR3: TGTGCCAGCAGTGGCGGGACTACCGATCGGGATACGCAGTATTTT. Combining the CDR3 with reference TRBV2 and TRBJ2-3 gives the whole variable domain EPEVTQTPSHQVTQMGQEVILRCVPISNHLYFYWYRQILGQKVEFLVSFYNNEISEKSEIFDDQFSVERPDGSNFTLKIRSTKLEDSAMYFCASSGGTTDRDTQYFGPGTRLTVL.

This clonotype showed up just a few times. The rearrangement links TRBV6-9 to TRBJ2-3; the D is unclear. Germline lookup yields CDR1 MNHGY and CDR2 SVAAGI. V shed 4 bases and J shed 4 bases, with 6 bases lying between them. This CDR3 is 12 amino acids long. DNA for the CDR3: TGTGCCAGCAGTTCAGACGCAGATACGCAGTATTTT. Residues: CASSSDADTQYF.

This clonotype was counted many times. The gene calls are TRBV11-3 and TRBJ1-1; D remains unclear. The CDR3 consists of 12 residues. The germline V gene encodes CDR1 SGHNT and CDR2 YENEEA. The V end was cut by 3 bases, the J end by 3 bases, with 5 bases between. For the CDR3, the DNA is TGTGCCAGCAGCTTTCCGGACACTGAAGCTTTCTTT. Encoded protein: CASSFPDTEAFF. Looking up the rest from reference TRBV11-3 and TRBJ1-1 gives the full variable domain: EAGVVQSPRYKIIEKKQPVAFWCNPISGHNTLYWYLQNLGQGPELLIRYENEEAVDDSQLPKDRFSAERLKGVDSTLKIQPAELGDSAVYLCASSFPDTEAFFGQGTRLTVV.

The chain joins TRBV24-1 to TRBJ2-2; a weak D match, TRBD2 (6 bases). Trimming pared 4 bases from V and 0 bases from J, leaving 8 bases between. Germline CDR1 reads KGHDR; CDR2 reads SFDVKD. The CDR3 has 15 residues. The CDR3 sequence: CATSEPGANTGELFF. The DNA of the CDR3 is TGTGCCACCAGTGAGCCGGGAGCGAACACCGGGGAGCTGTTTTTT.

The chain is built from TRBV28 and TRBJ2-5, with 9 positions matching TRBD1. The germline gives CDR1 MDHEN, CDR2 SYDVKM. The CDR3 is 14 amino acids. Trimming took 6 bases from V and 4 from J; bases not matched to a gene: 6. The CDR3 sequence is CASRRNRGRETQYF. DNA of the CDR3: TGTGCCAGCAGGCGAAACAGGGGGCGAGAGACCCAGTACTTC.

This clonotype was detected ten times or more. This rearrangement joins TRBV12-3 or TRBV12-4 to TRBJ1-1, with unresolved D. V was trimmed by 0 bases and J by 5 bases, leaving 1 base between them. This CDR3 contains 11 residues. CDR3 residues: CASSLATEAFF. The CDR3 DNA reads TGTGCCAGCAGTTTAGCGACTGAAGCTTTCTTT.

To note about this clonotype: A read error may be the cause here, since a much bigger clone is one base away. The V gene is TRBV19, the J gene TRBJ2-1; 11 bases are a match to TRBD2. The J call is doubtful: the DNA matches TRBJ2-7 better. Per germline, CDR1 LNHDA and CDR2 SQIVND (reference sequence). The CDR3 is made up of 15 amino acids. CDR3 amino acids: CASTVAGGPYNEQYF. CDR3 sequence (DNA): TGTGCCAGTACCGTAGCGGGAGGGCCCTACAATGAGCAGTACTTC.

This clonotype was seen a few times. The chain has TRBV7-2 and TRBJ1-3; D is perhaps TRBD1 (5 bases). V was trimmed by 6 bases and J by 5 bases, leaving 14 bases between them. The germline V gene has CDR1 SGHTA and CDR2 FQGNSA. The CDR3 extends over 14 amino acids. The CDR3 nucleotides read TGTGCCAGCAGACTGGGGGGATTAAGAAACACCATATATTTT. This gives the protein CASRLGGLRNTIYF. Full variable domain (rest looked up from reference TRBV7-2 and TRBJ1-3): GAGVSQSPSNKVTEKGKDVELRCDPISGHTALYWYRQSLGQGLEFLIYFQGNSAPDKSGLPSDRFSAERTGGSVSTLTIQRTQQEDSAVYLCASRLGGLRNTIYFGEGSWLTVV.

In its sample, this clonotype was seen many times. The J gene is TRBJ1-1, the V gene TRBV3-1, with a tentative D call TRBD1 (5 bases). The CDR3 has 17 residues. Germline loops: CDR1 LGHDT, CDR2 YNNKEL (reference sequence). V lost 6 bases, J lost 1 base, and 21 bases lay in between. The CDR3 DNA reads as TGTGCCAGCAGTCGGAAGATCCAGGGCGCTCGGAACACTGAAGCTTTCTTT. The encoded protein is CASSRKIQGARNTEAFF.

This sequence joins TRBV7-9 and TRBJ1-4; D possibly corresponds to TRBD1 (5 bases). The germline V and J ends were trimmed by 1 base and 4 bases, with 19 bases remaining between them. CDR1 is SEHNR and CDR2 is FQNEAQ in the germline V gene (reference sequence). This CDR3 comprises 18 residues. CDR3 sequence reads: CASSLGAGQGTSNEKLFF. In DNA, the CDR3 is TGTGCCAGCAGCTTAGGGGCGGGGCAGGGCACAAGTAATGAAAAACTGTTTTTT.

The V and J genes are TRBV6-1 and TRBJ2-1, with TRBD2 identical over 7 bases. The germline CDR1 and CDR2 sequences are MNHNS and SASEGT. CDR3 length: 15 residues. The J segment lost 5 bases and the V segment lost 5 bases, leaving 9 bases of the junction unmatched. CDR3: CASSPDLGGDNEQFF. In nucleotides, the CDR3 is TGTGCCAGCAGTCCCGACCTGGGGGGGGACAATGAGCAGTTCTTC.

There are a few counts of this clonotype. J is TRBJ1-4 and V is TRBV28, with D unclear. The CDR3 spans 13 residues. Germline lookup yields CDR1 MDHEN and CDR2 SYDVKM. V lost 7 bases and J 8 bases, leaving 14 bases between the germline ends. The CDR3 sequence: CASKNPGGEKLFF. CDR3 DNA sequence: TGTGCCAGCAAGAACCCCGGCGGGGAAAAACTGTTTTTT.

As concerns this clonotype: It may be a read error: a sequence one base away is much more abundant. This sequence joins TRBV5-1 and TRBJ2-2; 7 bases line up with TRBD2. This CDR3 is built from 17 residues. From germline, CDR1 is SGHRS and CDR2 YFSETQ. As DNA, the CDR3 is TGCACCAGCAGCTTGTTTGTTGCGGGAGCGAACACCGGGGAGCTGTTTTTT. This sequence encodes CTSSLFVAGANTGELFF.

In this sample, this clonotype turned up many times. The germline gene is not matched at one end of the junction; a read error may be the cause. The chain links TRBV7-7 to TRBJ2-5, with 8 bases that match TRBD2. CDR1 is SSHAT, CDR2 FNYEAQ, per germline (reference sequence). This CDR3 has 15 amino acids. The CDR3 region is CASSFGGGPGETQYF. DNA of the CDR3: TGTGCTAGCAGCTTCGGGGGGGGGCCGGGGGAGACCCAGTACTTC. Based on the CDR3 plus reference TRBV7-7 and TRBJ2-5, the full variable domain is GAGVSQSPRYKVTKRGQDVTLRCDPISSHATLYWYQQALGQGPEFLTYFNYEAQPDKSGLPSDRFSAERPEGSISTLTIQRTEQRDSAMYRCASSFGGGPGETQYFGPGTRLLVL.

This clonotype has more than one count but fewer than ten. V and J are TRBV27 and TRBJ1-2; TRBD1 matches 7 bases. V shed 3 bases and J 3 bases; nucleotides not matched to a gene: 7. Germline lookup yields CDR1 MNHEY and CDR2 SMNVEV (reference sequence). The CDR3 has 15 residues. In nucleotides, the CDR3 is TGTGCCAGCAGTTTCTTAGGGGGCGCGGACTATGGCTACACCTTC. This sequence encodes CASSFLGGADYGYTF.

The sample holds many counts of this clonotype. V gene TRBV24-1 combines with J gene TRBJ1-5, with D uncertain. V shed 10 bases and J shed 1 base, with 16 bases lying between them. CDR3 length equals 15 residues. From germline, CDR1 is KGHDR and CDR2 SFDVKD. The CDR3 DNA reads TGTGCCACGCGGACCGGCTCCCGGAGCAATCAGCCCCAGCATTTT. It yields the protein CATRTGSRSNQPQHF.

The gene calls are TRBV7-8 and TRBJ2-7; D is undetermined. Trimming stripped 3 bases from V and 7 bases from J, with 7 bases between. The length of the CDR3 is 11 residues. The germline V gene encodes CDR1 SGHVS and CDR2 FQNEAQ. CDR3 residues: CASSFAEEQYF. For the CDR3, the DNA is TGTGCCAGCAGCTTCGCGGAGGAGCAGTACTTC.

This rearrangement joins TRBV6-6 to TRBJ2-7; TRBD2 might be the D (6 bases). Trimming removed 0 bases at V and 3 bases at J, with 9 bases between. CDR1 is MNHNY, CDR2 SVGAGI, per germline (reference sequence). The CDR3 covers 14 residues. The CDR3: CASSYSLEGYEQYF. In DNA, the CDR3 is TGTGCCAGCAGTTACTCGCTGGAGGGCTACGAGCAGTACTTC.

The chain links TRBV10-3 to TRBJ1-5; tentative D call: TRBD1 (6 bases). The germline V gene has CDR1 ENHRY and CDR2 SYGVKD. Trimming removed 8 bases from V and 7 bases from J, with 15 bases in between. The CDR3 sequence is 13 residues long. The CDR3 coding sequence is TGTGCCATCGGGAAGGGACAAGGACAGCCCCAGCATTTT. This sequence encodes CAIGKGQGQPQHF.

This clonotype was found many times. The CDR3 DNA reads TGCGCCAGCAGCTTGAATCCGGAGGTCTACGAGCAGTACTTC. Amino acid sequence: CASSLNPEVYEQYF. The genes are TRBV5-1 and TRBJ2-7; perhaps TRBD2 as D (5 bases). The CDR3 extends over 14 amino acids. Germline loops: CDR1 SGHRS, CDR2 YFSETQ. The V end was cut by 1 base, the J end by 3 bases, with 11 bases between.

In its sample, this clonotype was seen many times. The rearrangement joins TRBV3-1 to TRBJ2-1, with 9 bases identical to TRBD1. Trimming removed 5 bases from V and 4 bases from J; junction bases left unmatched: 6. Per the germline V gene, CDR1 is LGHDT and CDR2 is YNNKEL (reference sequence). CDR3 length: 15 residues. Here the CDR3 reads CASSNRDRDYNEQFF. CDR3 DNA: TGTGCCAGCAGCAACCGGGACAGGGATTACAATGAGCAGTTCTTC.